This passage covers 30 T cell receptor beta chains from one sample sequenced in a study of blood T cell dynamics during melanoma immunotherapy. Regarding time point: pre-treatment baseline. Sequencing was performed with immunoSEQ multiplex PCR; in TCRdb, only in-frame clones are kept and a portion is missing. Of approximately 7,000 clones listed, around four fifths were seen once; the top ten hold under 45%. The sample in question was blood, obtained from a patient treated with checkpoint blockade. These TCRs come from a human donor with melanoma. Some clones in this sample may be carry-over from other donors' samples.

Details on this clone: One end of the junction varies from germline; a read error may be responsible. The chain couples TRBV6-4 to TRBJ2-3; tentatively, D is TRBD2 (6 bases). Germline CDR1 MRHNA, CDR2 SNTAGT. The CDR3 is 15 residues long. This chain's CDR3 is CATSTWREGTDTQYF. CDR3 coding DNA: TGTGCCACCAGTACTTGGAGGGAGGGCACAGATACGCAGTATTTT.

The V call is TRBV7-6, the J call TRBJ1-6; no reliable D call. Germline CDR1 is SGHVS and CDR2 is FNYEAQ. Trimming removed 4 bases from V and 1 base from J, with 8 bases in between. The CDR3 covers 15 residues. The CDR3: CASSSTMSYNSPLHF. CDR3 nucleotides: TGTGCCAGCAGCTCGACGATGTCCTATAATTCACCCCTCCACTTT.

The chain couples TRBV28 to TRBJ1-1; D possibly corresponds to TRBD1 (6 bases). CDR3 length: 16 residues. The V end lost 4 bases, the J end lost 1 base, and 16 bases lay between the germline ends. Germline assignment: CDR1 MDHEN and CDR2 SYDVKM. Here the CDR3 reads CASSWAGDTPNTEAFF. The CDR3 coding sequence is TGTGCCAGCAGTTGGGCAGGGGATACCCCGAACACTGAAGCTTTCTTT.

The V gene is TRBV6-1, the J gene TRBJ2-2; tentatively, D is TRBD1 (6 bases). The CDR3 runs to 14 residues. Germline-derived CDR1 and CDR2 are MNHNS and SASEGT. Trimming stripped 7 bases from V and 0 bases from J, with 9 bases between. The CDR3 region has the DNA TGTGCCAGCAACTGGGACACGAACACCGGGGAGCTGTTTTTT. Encoded protein: CASNWDTNTGELFF.

This chain connects TRBV19 to TRBJ1-2; 7 positions agree with TRBD1. In germline, CDR1 is LNHDA, CDR2 SQIVND (reference sequence). The trim removed 4 bases at V and 1 base at J, leaving 3 bases unmatched. This CDR3 has 14 amino acids. CDR3 sequence (DNA): TGTGCCAGTAGTAAGACAGGGCTTAACTATGGCTACACCTTC. Its protein product is CASSKTGLNYGYTF. Using reference TRBV19 and TRBJ1-2 for the parts outside the CDR3, the full variable domain is DGGITQSPKYLFRKEGQNVTLSCEQNLNHDAMYWYRQDPGQGLRLIYYSQIVNDFQKGDIAEGYSVSREKKESFPLTVTSAQKNPTAFYLCASSKTGLNYGYTFGSGTRLTVV.

This rearrangement joins TRBV11-2 to TRBJ2-7, with TRBD2 matching 14 bases. Germline CDR1 SGHAT, CDR2 FQNNGV. V lost 1 base, J lost 7 bases, and 9 bases stayed unmatched. The CDR3 loop spans 17 amino acids. The CDR3 sequence: CASSLAGTSGSEGEQYF. CDR3 nucleotides: TGTGCCAGCAGCTTAGCAGGGACTAGCGGGAGCGAAGGAGAGCAGTACTTC.

V gene TRBV6-6 combines with J gene TRBJ1-2; TRBD1 aligns across 7 bases. Germline V gene sequence: CDR1 MNHNY, CDR2 SVGAGI (reference sequence). Trimming at V came to 4 bases and at J to 2 bases, leaving 7 bases not matched to a gene. The CDR3 covers 15 residues. The CDR3 reads CASSSHPTGNYGYTF. CDR3 DNA sequence: TGTGCCAGCAGTTCACACCCGACAGGGAACTATGGCTACACCTTC.

The CDR3 bases are TGTGCCAGCAGCTCTAAGCGGGGGGCAGATACGCAGTATTTT. It encodes CASSSKRGADTQYF. The chain uses TRBV7-3 and TRBJ2-3; the match to TRBD2 covers 9 bases. V lost 4 bases, J lost 4 bases, and 3 bases stayed unmatched. The CDR3 length is 14 residues. Germline CDR1 SGHTA, CDR2 FQGTGA.

This chain uses TRBV6-1 with TRBJ2-7; the D call may be TRBD1 or TRBD2 (6 bases each). The V and J ends lost 2 bases and 6 bases respectively, with 14 bases between them. Germline CDR1 MNHNS, CDR2 SASEGT. The CDR3 loop spans 14 amino acids. The CDR3 sequence is CASSEPFGGGEQYF. CDR3 nucleotide sequence: TGTGCCAGCAGTGAACCGTTCGGGGGCGGCGAGCAGTACTTC.

The chain uses TRBV5-8 and TRBJ2-5, with 9 bases aligning to TRBD1. Germline V gene lookup returns CDR1 SGHTS and CDR2 YDEGEE. J lost 5 bases, V lost 4 bases, and 18 bases had no gene match. The CDR3 runs 18 residues. CDR3 sequence reads: CASSPTRGTGRLTETQYF. As DNA, the CDR3 is TGTGCCAGCAGCCCAACCCGAGGGACAGGGAGGCTGACCGAGACCCAGTACTTC.

The chain employs TRBV5-4 and TRBJ2-3; D unresolved. Germline V gene data show CDR1 as SGHNT and CDR2 as YYREEE (reference sequence). Trimming shortened V by 4 bases and J by 5 bases, and 8 bases separated the two germline ends. The CDR3 covers 12 residues. CDR3 coding DNA: TGTGCCAGCAGCGGTATTAGAGATACGCAGTATTTT. Amino acids: CASSGIRDTQYF.

The chain employs TRBV18 and TRBJ1-3; D is unresolved. The CDR3 covers 13 residues. Per the germline V gene, CDR1 is KGHSH and CDR2 is LQKENI. The V end was cut by 5 bases, the J end by 4 bases, with 9 bases between. The CDR3 is CASSEREGNTIYF. CDR3 in DNA: TGTGCCAGCTCAGAAAGGGAAGGAAACACCATATATTTT.

The chain has TRBV7-8 and TRBJ2-2; D uncertain. Germline V gene data show CDR1 as SGHVS and CDR2 as FQNEAQ. Between the trimmed V and J ends, which lost 5 bases and 5 bases, there was a span of 6 bases. The CDR3 loop spans 12 amino acids. DNA of the CDR3: TGTGCCAGCAGCCTTATAACCGGGGAGCTGTTTTTT. Encoded protein: CASSLITGELFF.

The chain has TRBV9 and TRBJ2-1; 9 nucleotides align to TRBD1. J was trimmed by 7 bases and V by 4 bases; bases with no gene match: 9. This CDR3 spans 15 amino acids. Germline CDR1 SGDLS, CDR2 YYNGEE. The CDR3 region is CASSPAGTGRNEQFF. Written as DNA, the CDR3 is TGTGCCAGCAGCCCGGCCGGGACAGGGCGGAATGAGCAGTTCTTC. Looking up the rest from reference TRBV9 and TRBJ2-1 gives the full variable domain: DSGVTQTPKHLITATGQRVTLRCSPRSGDLSVYWYQQSLDQGLQFLIQYYNGEERAKGNILERFSAQQFPDLHSELNLSSLELGDSALYFCASSPAGTGRNEQFFGPGTRLTVL.

This chain uses TRBV7-2 with TRBJ2-7; D may be TRBD1 or TRBD2 (5 bases each). The V end was cut by 5 bases, the J end by 7 bases, with 21 bases between. CDR1 and CDR2 from the germline V gene are SGHTA and FQGNSA. The CDR3 runs to 15 residues. This CDR3 reads CASSRTRDLIYEQYF. The CDR3 coding sequence is TGTGCCAGCAGCCGAACCCGGGACCTCATATATGAGCAGTACTTC.

The V and J genes are TRBV30 and TRBJ2-1, with 8 positions matching TRBD2. V lost 0 bases to trimming and J lost 4 bases; unmatched junction nucleotides: 5. The CDR3 is 15 amino acids. CDR1 GTSNPN and CDR2 SVGIG come from the germline V gene (reference sequence). The CDR3 DNA is TGTGCCTGGAGTGTTTCGGGGGGGCTGTACAATGAGCAGTTCTTC. Translation gives CAWSVSGGLYNEQFF.

This clone was picked up one time. This chain connects TRBV7-9 to TRBJ2-5; TRBD1 matches 7 bases. In germline, CDR1 is SEHNR, CDR2 FQNEAQ (reference sequence). The CDR3 extends over 15 amino acids. V lost 1 base, J lost 2 bases, and 4 bases stayed unmatched. The CDR3 sequence: CASSLELDRQETQYF. The CDR3 DNA reads as TGTGCCAGCAGCTTAGAGTTGGACAGGCAAGAGACCCAGTACTTC.

J is TRBJ1-4 and V is TRBV5-1; 10 nucleotides line up with TRBD1. After removal of 3 bases from V and 8 bases from J, the junction contained 4 bases not matched to a gene. From germline, CDR1 is SGHRS and CDR2 YFSETQ. CDR3 size: 14 residues. CDR3 sequence: CASSYGTGDEKLFF. The CDR3 DNA reads TGCGCCAGCAGCTACGGGACAGGGGACGAAAAACTGTTTTTT. The full variable domain, in which reference TRBV5-1 and TRBJ1-4 provide the parts outside the CDR3, is KAGVTQTPRYLIKTRGQQVTLSCSPISGHRSVSWYQQTPGQGLQFLFEYFSETQRNKGNFPGRFSGRQFSNSRSEMNVSTLELGDSALYLCASSYGTGDEKLFFGSGTQLSVL.

Written as DNA, the CDR3 is TGTGCCAGCAGCCCGAGCGGGTACTATGGCTACACCTTC. It is translated as CASSPSGYYGYTF. J is TRBJ1-2 and V is TRBV27; D remains unclear. Trimming took 6 bases from V and 3 from J, leaving 11 bases between them. The CDR3 loop spans 13 amino acids. The germline CDR1 and CDR2 sequences are MNHEY and SMNVEV (reference sequence).

V is TRBV2 and J is TRBJ2-7; no firm D call. Germline loops: CDR1 SNHLY, CDR2 FYNNEI. This CDR3 is 14 amino acids long. Trimming cost V 1 base and J 1 base, with 8 bases left between them. In nucleotides, the CDR3 is TGTGCCAGCAGTGAAGGAAGAGTTTCCTACGAGCAGTACTTC. It yields the protein CASSEGRVSYEQYF.

The chain carries TRBV28 and TRBJ2-7; 11 bases are a match to TRBD2. The ends lost 6 bases at V and 7 bases at J; junction bases unmatched: 11. Germline CDR1 is MDHEN and CDR2 is SYDVKM. The CDR3 runs to 15 residues. In DNA, the CDR3 is TGTGCCAGCAGAGGAAGTAGCGGGAGGGCCGATGAGCAGTACTTC. This gives the protein CASRGSSGRADEQYF.

CDR3 sequence reads: CASSLGANTEAFF. CDR3 sequence (DNA): TGTGCCAGCAGTTTAGGAGCGAACACTGAAGCTTTCTTT. The chain carries TRBV6-5 and TRBJ1-1; D unclear. The V gene's germline CDR1 is MNHEY and CDR2 SVGAGI. The CDR3 extends over 13 amino acids. V was clipped by 4 bases and J by 1 base, with 7 bases between them.

V is TRBV5-6 and J is TRBJ2-1; 10 bases match TRBD2. Germline CDR1 and CDR2: SGHDT and YYEEEE. V lost 6 bases to trimming and J lost 3 bases; unmatched junction nucleotides: 6. The length of the CDR3 is 15 residues. The CDR3 region has the DNA TGTGCCAGCACCCTTAGCGGGGGGCTCTACAATGAGCAGTTCTTC. Amino acid sequence: CASTLSGGLYNEQFF.

The rearrangement joins TRBV6-7 to TRBJ2-5, with D possibly matching TRBD2 (5 bases). TRBV6-7 is labeled an ORF, and its function is uncertain. The CDR3 extends over 16 amino acids. Trimming removed 4 bases from V and 4 bases from J, with 19 bases in between. CDR3 bases: TGTGCCAGCAGTTCCCCCCTACTAGAGGGTGGAGAGACCCAGTACTTC. Translated, it gives CASSSPLLEGGETQYF.

This chain connects TRBV11-2 to TRBJ1-5; TRBD1 matches at 8 bases. J gave up 5 bases and V 5 bases, and 2 bases lay outside the gene matches. CDR3 size: 13 residues. The germline gives CDR1 SGHAT, CDR2 FQNNGV. For the CDR3, the DNA is TGTGCCAGCAGCCCGGACAGGGATCAGCCCCAGCATTTT. It yields the protein CASSPDRDQPQHF.

The chain combines TRBV15 with TRBJ1-6; possibly TRBD1 for D (6 bases). The CDR3 contains 16 residues. The V end lost 3 bases, the J end lost 8 bases, and 17 bases lay between the germline ends. The germline gives CDR1 LNHNV, CDR2 YYDKDF (reference sequence). Here the CDR3 reads CATSSTYRELYSPLHF. The CDR3 DNA follows: TGTGCCACCAGCAGCACCTACAGGGAACTGTATTCACCCCTCCACTTT.

The rearrangement joins TRBV2 to TRBJ2-7; TRBD1 matches 9 bases. The germline V gene has CDR1 SNHLY and CDR2 FYNNEI. The CDR3 is made up of 16 amino acids. Trimming took 6 bases from V and 6 from J; bases not matched to a gene: 15. The chain's CDR3 is CASSLFSGQGSFEQYF. DNA for the CDR3: TGTGCCAGCAGCCTTTTTTCGGGACAGGGTTCTTTCGAGCAGTACTTC. Combining the CDR3 with reference TRBV2 and TRBJ2-7 gives the whole variable domain EPEVTQTPSHQVTQMGQEVILRCVPISNHLYFYWYRQILGQKVEFLVSFYNNEISEKSEIFDDQFSVERPDGSNFTLKIRSTKLEDSAMYFCASSLFSGQGSFEQYFGPGTRLTVT.

The chain has TRBV5-4 and TRBJ2-5, with TRBD2 identical over 7 bases. The germline gives CDR1 SGHNT, CDR2 YYREEE (reference sequence). J gave up 1 base and V 5 bases, and 8 bases lay outside the gene matches. There are 15 residues in the CDR3. Written as DNA, the CDR3 is TGTGCCAGCAGAGCCGGGCGGGGGAGCCAAGAGACCCAGTACTTC. Translating it yields CASRAGRGSQETQYF.

This clone was counted a single time. CDR3 region: CASSPGAGAYEQYF. In DNA, the CDR3 is TGTGCCAGCAGCCCGGGCGCAGGGGCCTACGAGCAGTACTTC. This chain links TRBV7-8 with TRBJ2-7; tentative D call: TRBD1 (6 bases). CDR1 SGHVS and CDR2 FQNEAQ come from the germline V gene. V was shortened by 5 bases and J by 2 bases, with 13 bases between the two germline ends. The CDR3 spans 14 residues.

The rearrangement links TRBV27 to TRBJ2-1, with D possibly being TRBD1 or TRBD2 (5 bases each). The CDR3 spans 13 residues. The V gene lost 6 bases and the J gene lost 7 bases, with 13 bases spanning the gap. Germline CDR1 is MNHEY and CDR2 is SMNVEV (reference sequence). The CDR3: CASRGRPGNEQFF. The CDR3 DNA reads as TGTGCCAGCAGGGGACGGCCGGGGAATGAGCAGTTCTTC.